Reported below is one T cell receptor beta chain. This entry is derived from a study of shared clonotypes between healthy human individuals. Generated by immunoSEQ multiplex PCR, the TCRdb table keeps only in-frame clones and is missing some. This table has approximately 2.3 million clones, more than 85% appearing once. V was pared by 4 bases and J by 5 bases, with 14 bases between. The CDR3 totals 13 residues. Germline CDR1 SQVTM, CDR2 ANQGSEA. The chain combines TRBV29-1 with TRBJ1-1; tentative D call: TRBD1 (6 bases). Sequencing was done on a sample of naive CD4+ T cells from PBMCs. Subset noted: CD45RA+ positively selected. The receptor's source is a man between 18 and 35 years old in good health. Some clones in this sample may be carry-over from other donors' samples. Here the CDR3 reads CSVGGRGRTEAFF. In nucleotides, the CDR3 is TGCAGCGTTGGGGGGCGGGGGCGAACTGAAGCTTTCTTT.